This T cell receptor (beta chain) was retrieved from a study of OX40 agonist ivuxolimab in advanced cancers. On the study more broadly: Ivuxolimab is a fully human IgG2 antibody that activates OX40 (CD134). Patients treated during dose escalation were battling hepatocellular carcinoma, melanoma, renal cell or head and neck cancer. Notes on the study in general: Relative to CD4+, CD8+ T cells held more expanded clones on average.

With respect to this clone: The antigen is undetermined.

TCRdb keeps only in-frame clones here, not all; method: immunoSEQ multiplex PCR. The sample shows roughly 34,000 clones, approximately 89% of them seen only once. Enrollment shut out patients with autoimmune disease history or systemic immunosuppression. V was clipped by 2 bases and J by 6 bases; unmatched bases: 10. The CDR3 length is 15 residues. Germline V lookup: CDR1 KGHSH, CDR2 LQKENI. This sequence originates from an adult with an advanced solid tumor such as melanoma, head and neck, liver or kidney cancer. This specimen consisted of CD4+ or CD8+ T cells sorted from blood, obtained in a trial of the OX40 agonist ivuxolimab. The chain links TRBV18 to TRBJ2-7; the match to TRBD1 covers 7 bases. The DNA for the CDR3 is TGTGCCAGCTCACCAATTAGGGGGCCCCAGGGCGAGCAGTACTTC. This translates into CASSPIRGPQGEQYF.